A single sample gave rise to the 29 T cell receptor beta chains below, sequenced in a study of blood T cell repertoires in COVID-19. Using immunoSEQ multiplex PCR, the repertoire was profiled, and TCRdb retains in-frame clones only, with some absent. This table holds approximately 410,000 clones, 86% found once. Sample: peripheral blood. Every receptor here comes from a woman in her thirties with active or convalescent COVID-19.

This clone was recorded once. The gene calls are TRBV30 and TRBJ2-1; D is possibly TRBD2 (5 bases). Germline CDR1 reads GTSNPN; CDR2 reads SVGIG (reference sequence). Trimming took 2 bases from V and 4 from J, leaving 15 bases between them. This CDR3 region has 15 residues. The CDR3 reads CAWSSPHEGYNEQFF. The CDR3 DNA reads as TGTGCCTGGAGTTCCCCCCACGAGGGTTACAATGAGCAGTTCTTC. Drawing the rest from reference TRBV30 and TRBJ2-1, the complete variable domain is SQTIHQWPATLVQPVGSPLSLECTVEGTSNPNLYWYRQAAGRGLQLLFYSVGIGQISSEVPQNLSASRPQDRQFILSSKKLLLSDSGFYLCAWSSPHEGYNEQFFGPGTRLTVL.

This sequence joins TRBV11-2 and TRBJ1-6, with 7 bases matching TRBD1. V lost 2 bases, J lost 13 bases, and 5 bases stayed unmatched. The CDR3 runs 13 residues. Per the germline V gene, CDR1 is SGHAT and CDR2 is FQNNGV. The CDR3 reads CASSLSEGAPLHF. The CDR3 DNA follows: TGTGCCAGCAGCTTATCGGAGGGGGCCCCCCTCCACTTT.

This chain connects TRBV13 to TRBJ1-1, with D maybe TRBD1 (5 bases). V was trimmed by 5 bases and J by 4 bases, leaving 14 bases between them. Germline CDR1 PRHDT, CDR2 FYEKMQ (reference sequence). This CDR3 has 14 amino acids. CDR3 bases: TGTGCCAGCAGCCGGGGGGACGGTGGCACTGAAGCTTTCTTT. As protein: CASSRGDGGTEAFF.

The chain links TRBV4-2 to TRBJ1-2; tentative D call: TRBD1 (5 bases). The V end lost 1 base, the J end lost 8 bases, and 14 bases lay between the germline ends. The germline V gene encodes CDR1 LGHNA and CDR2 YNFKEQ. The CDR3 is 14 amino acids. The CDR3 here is CASSQGGRAEGYTF. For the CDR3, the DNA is TGTGCCAGCAGCCAAGGAGGCAGGGCGGAGGGCTACACCTTC.

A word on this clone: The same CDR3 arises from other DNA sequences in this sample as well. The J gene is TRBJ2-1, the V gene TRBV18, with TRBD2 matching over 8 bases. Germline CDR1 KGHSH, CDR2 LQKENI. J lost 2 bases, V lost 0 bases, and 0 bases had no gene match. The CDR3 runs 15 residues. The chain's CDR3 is CASSPPAGAYNEQFF. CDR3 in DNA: TGTGCCAGCTCACCACCAGCGGGAGCCTACAATGAGCAGTTCTTC. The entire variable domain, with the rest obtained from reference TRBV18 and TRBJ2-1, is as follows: NAGVMQNPRHLVRRRGQEARLRCSPMKGHSHVYWYRQLPEEGLKFMVYLQKENIIDESGMPKERFSAEFPKEGPSILRIQQVVRGDSAAYFCASSPPAGAYNEQFFGPGTRLTVL.

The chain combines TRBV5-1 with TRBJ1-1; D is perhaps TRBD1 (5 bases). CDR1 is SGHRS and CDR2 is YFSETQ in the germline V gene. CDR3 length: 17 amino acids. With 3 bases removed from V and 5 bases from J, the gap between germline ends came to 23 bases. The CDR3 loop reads CASSYHSDPGLRTEAFF. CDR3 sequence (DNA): TGCGCCAGCAGCTACCATTCAGATCCGGGACTCAGAACTGAAGCTTTCTTT.

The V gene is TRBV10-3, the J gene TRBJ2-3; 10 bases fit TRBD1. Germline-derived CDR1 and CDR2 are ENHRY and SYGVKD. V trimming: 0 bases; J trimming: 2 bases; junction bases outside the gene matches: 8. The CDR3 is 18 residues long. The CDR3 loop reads CAISESGTGDRFTDTQYF. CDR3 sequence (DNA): TGTGCCATCAGTGAGTCTGGGACAGGGGACCGTTTCACAGATACGCAGTATTTT.

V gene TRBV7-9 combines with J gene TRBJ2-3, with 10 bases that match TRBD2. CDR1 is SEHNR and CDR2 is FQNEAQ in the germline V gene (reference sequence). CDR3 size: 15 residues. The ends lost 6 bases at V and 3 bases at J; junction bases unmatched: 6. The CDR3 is CASSHTSGVTDTQYF. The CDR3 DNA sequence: TGTGCCAGCAGTCATACTAGCGGGGTTACAGATACGCAGTATTTT. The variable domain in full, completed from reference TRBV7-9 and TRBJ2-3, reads DTGVSQNPRHKITKRGQNVTFRCDPISEHNRLYWYRQTLGQGPEFLTYFQNEAQLEKSRLLSDRFSAERPKGSFSTLEIQRTEQGDSAMYLCASSHTSGVTDTQYFGPGTRLTVL.

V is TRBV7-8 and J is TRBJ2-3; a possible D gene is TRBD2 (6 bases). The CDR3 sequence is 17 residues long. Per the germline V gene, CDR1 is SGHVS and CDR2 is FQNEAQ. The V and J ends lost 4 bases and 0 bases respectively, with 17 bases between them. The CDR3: CASSYLGLPTSTDTQYF. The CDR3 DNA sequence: TGTGCCAGCAGCTACCTTGGACTACCGACTAGCACAGATACGCAGTATTTT.

The CDR3 sequence is CASSFRGETDEQYF. The CDR3 DNA reads TGTGCCAGTAGTTTCCGCGGAGAGACGGACGAGCAGTACTTC. The chain is built from TRBV19 and TRBJ2-7; D is uncertain. The CDR3 is made up of 14 amino acids. Germline V CDR1 and CDR2: LNHDA, SQIVND (reference sequence). The V and J ends lost 5 bases and 5 bases respectively, with 16 bases between them.

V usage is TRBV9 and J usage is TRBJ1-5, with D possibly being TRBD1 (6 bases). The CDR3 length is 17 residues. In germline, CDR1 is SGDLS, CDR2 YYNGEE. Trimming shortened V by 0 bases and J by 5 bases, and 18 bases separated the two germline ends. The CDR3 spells CASSVGDRRGVYQPQHF. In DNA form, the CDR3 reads TGTGCCAGCAGCGTAGGCGACAGGCGAGGGGTCTATCAGCCCCAGCATTTT.

DNA of the CDR3: TGTGCCAGCAGCTCCGCTGGCCCTCTAGCTGAACCCTACAATGAGCAGTTCTTC. This gives the protein CASSSAGPLAEPYNEQFF. The chain joins TRBV5-8 to TRBJ2-1; D might be TRBD2 (5 bases). This CDR3 contains 18 residues. CDR1 is SGHTS and CDR2 is YDEGEE in the germline V gene. Deletions cut 3 bases from V and 2 bases from J, with 21 bases between.

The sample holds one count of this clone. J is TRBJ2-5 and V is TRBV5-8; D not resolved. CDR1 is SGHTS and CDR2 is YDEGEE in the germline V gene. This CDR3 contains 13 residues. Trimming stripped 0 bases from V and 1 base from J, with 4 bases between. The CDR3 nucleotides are TGTGCCAGCAGCTTGGCCTTCCAAGAGACCCAGTACTTC. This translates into CASSLAFQETQYF.

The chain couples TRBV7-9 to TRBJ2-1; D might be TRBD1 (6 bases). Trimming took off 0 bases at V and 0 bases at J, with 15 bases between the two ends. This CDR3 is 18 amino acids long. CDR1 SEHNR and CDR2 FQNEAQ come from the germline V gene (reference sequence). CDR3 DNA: TGTGCCAGCAGCTTAGCGACAGGCAACCATCGCTCCTACAATGAGCAGTTCTTC. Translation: CASSLATGNHRSYNEQFF.

The CDR3 here is CASSLILTGGMNTEAFF. The DNA for the CDR3 is TGTGCCAGCAGCCTTATATTGACAGGGGGGATGAACACTGAAGCTTTCTTT. The rearrangement uses TRBV3-1 (or the pseudogene TRBV3-2) and TRBJ1-1; 9 bases are shared with TRBD1. The CDR3 consists of 17 residues. Trimming cost V 4 bases and J 0 bases; bases outside gene matches: 9. Germline CDR1 reads LGHDT; CDR2 reads YNNKEL (reference sequence).

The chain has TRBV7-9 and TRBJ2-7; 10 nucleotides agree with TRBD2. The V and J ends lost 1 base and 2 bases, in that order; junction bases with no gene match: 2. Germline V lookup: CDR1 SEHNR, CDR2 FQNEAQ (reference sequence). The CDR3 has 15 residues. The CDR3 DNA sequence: TGTGCCAGCAGCTTAGAACTAGCGGGGACCTACGAGCAGTACTTC. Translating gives CASSLELAGTYEQYF.

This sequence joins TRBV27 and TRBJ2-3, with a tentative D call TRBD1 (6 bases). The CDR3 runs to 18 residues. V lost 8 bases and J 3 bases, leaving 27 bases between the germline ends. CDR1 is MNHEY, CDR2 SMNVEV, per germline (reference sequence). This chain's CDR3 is CASRSEIDGWTATDTQYF. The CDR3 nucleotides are TGTGCCAGCCGATCTGAAATTGATGGATGGACAGCAACAGATACGCAGTATTTT.

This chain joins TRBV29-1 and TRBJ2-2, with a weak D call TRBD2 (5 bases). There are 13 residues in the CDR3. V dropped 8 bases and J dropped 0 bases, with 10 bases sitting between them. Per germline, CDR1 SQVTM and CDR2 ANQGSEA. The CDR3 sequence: CSFGVPNTGELFF. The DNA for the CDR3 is TGCAGCTTCGGGGTACCGAACACCGGGGAGCTGTTTTTT.

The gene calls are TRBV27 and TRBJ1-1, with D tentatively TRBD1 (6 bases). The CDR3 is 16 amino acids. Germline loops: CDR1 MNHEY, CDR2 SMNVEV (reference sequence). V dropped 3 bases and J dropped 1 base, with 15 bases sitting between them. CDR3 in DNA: TGTGCCAGCAGTTTTGGGGGCTCCCTCTCGAACACTGAAGCTTTCTTT. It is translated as CASSFGGSLSNTEAFF.

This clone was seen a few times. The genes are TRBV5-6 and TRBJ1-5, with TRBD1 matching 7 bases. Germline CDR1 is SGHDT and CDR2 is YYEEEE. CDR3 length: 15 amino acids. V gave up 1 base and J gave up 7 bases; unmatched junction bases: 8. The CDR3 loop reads CASSLYDRARQPQHF. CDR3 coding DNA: TGTGCCAGCAGCTTGTACGACAGGGCACGGCAGCCCCAGCATTTT.

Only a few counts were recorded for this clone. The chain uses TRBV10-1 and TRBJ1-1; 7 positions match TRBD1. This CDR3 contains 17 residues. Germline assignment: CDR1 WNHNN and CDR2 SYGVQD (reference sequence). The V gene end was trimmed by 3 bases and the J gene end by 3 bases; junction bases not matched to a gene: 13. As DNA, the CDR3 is TGCGCCAGCAGTGATTCGGAGAGGGGGCCTTCGGACACTGAAGCTTTCTTT. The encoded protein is CASSDSERGPSDTEAFF.

The CDR3 region is CASSKTGTRYNEQFF. Written as DNA, the CDR3 is TGTGCCAGCAGCAAAACCGGGACTAGATACAATGAGCAGTTCTTC. The chain is built from TRBV6-5 and TRBJ2-1; 8 bases line up with TRBD2. The V gene's germline CDR1 is MNHEY and CDR2 SVGAGI. The V segment lost 6 bases and the J segment 4 bases; nucleotides outside the gene matches: 8. The CDR3 runs 15 residues.

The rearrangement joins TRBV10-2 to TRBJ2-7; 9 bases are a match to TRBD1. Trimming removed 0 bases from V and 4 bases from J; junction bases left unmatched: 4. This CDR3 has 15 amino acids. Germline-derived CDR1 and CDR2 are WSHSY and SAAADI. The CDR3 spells CASSESGTGSYEQYF. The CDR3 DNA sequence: TGCGCCAGCAGTGAGTCCGGGACAGGGTCGTACGAGCAGTACTTC.

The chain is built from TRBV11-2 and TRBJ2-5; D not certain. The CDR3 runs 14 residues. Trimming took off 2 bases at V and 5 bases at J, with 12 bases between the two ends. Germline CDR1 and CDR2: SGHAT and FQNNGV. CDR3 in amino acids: CASSLLEWSETQYF. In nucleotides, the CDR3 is TGTGCCAGCAGCTTATTAGAGTGGAGCGAGACCCAGTACTTC. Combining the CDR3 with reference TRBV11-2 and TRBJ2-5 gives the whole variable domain EAGVAQSPRYKIIEKRQSVAFWCNPISGHATLYWYQQILGQGPKLLIQFQNNGVVDDSQLPKDRFSAERLKGVDSTLKIQPAKLEDSAVYLCASSLLEWSETQYFGPGTRLLVL.

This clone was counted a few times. CDR3 in amino acids: CASRAGTGGWSPLHF. As DNA, the CDR3 is TGTGCCAGCAGAGCAGGGACAGGGGGCTGGTCACCCCTCCACTTT. The chain links TRBV13 to TRBJ1-6; the match to TRBD1 covers 12 bases. The junction had 7 bases not matched to a gene; V was cut back by 6 bases and J by 10 bases. Germline CDR1 and CDR2: PRHDT and FYEKMQ (reference sequence). The CDR3 runs 15 residues.

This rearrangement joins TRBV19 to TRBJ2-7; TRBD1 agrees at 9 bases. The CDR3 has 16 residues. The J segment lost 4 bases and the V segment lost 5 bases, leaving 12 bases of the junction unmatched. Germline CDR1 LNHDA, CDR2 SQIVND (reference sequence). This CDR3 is CASSPHGTGSTYEQYF. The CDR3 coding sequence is TGTGCCAGTAGTCCACACGGGACAGGGTCGACTTACGAGCAGTACTTC.

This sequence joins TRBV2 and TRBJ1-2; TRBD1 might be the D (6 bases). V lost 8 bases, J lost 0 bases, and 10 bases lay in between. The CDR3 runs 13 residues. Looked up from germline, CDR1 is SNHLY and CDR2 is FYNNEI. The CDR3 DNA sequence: TGTGCCAGCTTCGCAGGGGCTAACTATGGCTACACCTTC. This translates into CASFAGANYGYTF.

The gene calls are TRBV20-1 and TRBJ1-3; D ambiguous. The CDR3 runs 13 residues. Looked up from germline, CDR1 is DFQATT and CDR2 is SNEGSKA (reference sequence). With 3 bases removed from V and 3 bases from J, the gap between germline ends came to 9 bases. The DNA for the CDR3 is TGCAGTGCTAGTCGCGGAGGTGGAAACACCATATATTTT. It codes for CSASRGGGNTIYF.

The CDR3 DNA reads TGTGCCAGCAGTGAAGTACTAGCTAACCAGCCCCAGCATTTT. This sequence encodes CASSEVLANQPQHF. V gene TRBV6-1 combines with J gene TRBJ1-5; D uncertain. The CDR3 is 14 residues long. Germline V lookup: CDR1 MNHNS, CDR2 SASEGT. V lost 1 base, J lost 7 bases, and 11 bases lay in between.